This note documents a single T cell receptor (beta chain) sequence. The CDR3 consists of 17 residues. Germline V CDR1 and CDR2: LGHDT, YNNKEL (reference sequence). V was clipped by 0 bases and J by 7 bases; unmatched bases: 8. Original processing notes: Using reference gene primer amplification, nucleated cell counts were estimated. Only in-frame clones appear in the TCRdb table, and some are missing; sequencing was by immunoSEQ multiplex PCR. That table furnishes V, J and clone size, whereas the DNA furnished D and trimming. This table holds 40,000 to 60,000 clones, roughly 82% found once. These data are taken from a study of blood T cell repertoires in COVID-19. Background on the study: Researchers got acute and convalescent COVID-19 samples from the United States, Italy and Spain. PBMCs, B-cell-depleted T cells, or T cells were the source of the cDNA or gDNA that made up the material.

Sequencing used peripheral blood. The source of this sequence is a human donor in a cohort sampled during active COVID-19. The gene calls are TRBV3-1 (or the pseudogene TRBV3-2) and TRBJ2-2; 10 bases are shared with TRBD1. The CDR3 region is CASSQESRDRGNGELFF. The CDR3 DNA reads as TGTGCCAGCAGCCAAGAATCTCGGGACAGGGGTAACGGGGAGCTGTTTTTT.